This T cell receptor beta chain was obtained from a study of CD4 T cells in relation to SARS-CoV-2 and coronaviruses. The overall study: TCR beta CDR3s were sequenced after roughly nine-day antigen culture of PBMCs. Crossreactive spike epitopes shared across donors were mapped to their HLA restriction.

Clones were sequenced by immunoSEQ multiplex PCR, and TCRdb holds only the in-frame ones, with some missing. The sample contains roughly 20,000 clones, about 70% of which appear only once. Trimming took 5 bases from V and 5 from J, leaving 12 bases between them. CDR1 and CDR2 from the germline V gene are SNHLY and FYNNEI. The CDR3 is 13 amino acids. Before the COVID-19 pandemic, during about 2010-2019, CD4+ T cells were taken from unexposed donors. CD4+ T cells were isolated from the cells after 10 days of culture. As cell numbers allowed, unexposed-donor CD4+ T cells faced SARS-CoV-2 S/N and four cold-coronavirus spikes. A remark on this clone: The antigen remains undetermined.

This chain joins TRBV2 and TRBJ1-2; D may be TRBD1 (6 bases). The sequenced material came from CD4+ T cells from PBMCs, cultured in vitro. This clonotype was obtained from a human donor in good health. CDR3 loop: CASSSGTSYGYTF. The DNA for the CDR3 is TGTGCCAGCAGTTCCGGGACAAGTTATGGCTACACCTTC.